The 18 T cell receptor beta chains in this list originate from one sample, sequenced in a study of regulatory T cells in long-lasting Graves disease. Library construction for TCR beta used iRepertoire HTBI primers and Arm-PCR of CDR3 regions. TCRdb reprocessed the multiplex PCR reads via MiXCR and lists one record per CDR3 protein. The table includes some 440,000 distinct CDR3 sequences, less than 25% detected once. Time point denoted: persistent/refractory GD, antithyroid drugs over 5 years with positive TRAb. Construction of the TCR library relied on RNA isolated from PBMCs. The sequenced sample was peripheral blood mononuclear cells (PBMCs), obtained when the disease was refractory, from a patient treated with antithyroid drugs. These receptors were taken from a female donor with Graves disease.

The CDR3, as DNA: TGCGCCAGCAGCTTGGCCCCCGTGGGCCAAGAGACCCAGTACTTC. It specifies CASSLAPVGQETQYF. The J gene is TRBJ2-5, the V gene TRBV5-1; D is unclear. This CDR3 contains 15 residues. With 0 bases removed from V and 1 base from J, the gap between germline ends came to 10 bases. The V gene's germline CDR1 is SGHRS and CDR2 YFSETQ.

The gene calls are TRBV7-9 and TRBJ2-6; TRBD1 agrees at 7 bases. CDR1 is SEHNR, CDR2 FQNEAQ, per germline (reference sequence). Trimming at V came to 4 bases and at J to 4 bases, leaving 19 bases not matched to a gene. The CDR3 is 20 amino acids. In nucleotides, the CDR3 is TGTGCCAGCAGCTCGAGTCGTTTCACAGGGGATTCCTCCGGGGCCAACGTCCTGACTTTC. This gives the protein CASSSSRFTGDSSGANVLTF.

The chain has TRBV20-1 and TRBJ1-4; D not resolved. The CDR3 covers 12 residues. Per germline, CDR1 DFQATT and CDR2 SNEGSKA (reference sequence). Trimming took off 6 bases at V and 8 bases at J, with 13 bases between the two ends. The CDR3 is CSARLLGEKLFF. The CDR3 nucleotides read TGCAGTGCCAGACTACTTGGAGAAAAACTGTTTTTT.

This clonotype was seen repeatedly, ten times or more. The chain uses TRBV7-9 and TRBJ1-1; D not certain. The CDR3 is 14 amino acids. V was pared by 2 bases and J by 2 bases, with 9 bases between. CDR1 SEHNR and CDR2 FQNEAQ come from the germline V gene (reference sequence). The CDR3 coding sequence is TGTGCCAGCAGCTTAATAGGGTTAAACACTGAAGCTTTCTTT. This codes for CASSLIGLNTEAFF.

This clonotype was found many times. The chain couples TRBV6-2 or TRBV6-3 to TRBJ2-7; D unclear. This CDR3 is 14 amino acids long. Germline V gene lookup returns CDR1 MNHEY and CDR2 SVGEGT. V shed 0 bases and J shed 6 bases, with 12 bases lying between them. CDR3 bases: TGTGCCAGCAGTTACTCATGGATCTCGTCCGAGCAGTACTTC. This encodes CASSYSWISSEQYF.

This clonotype was counted at least ten times. The chain joins TRBV27 to TRBJ1-1; D not certain. Trimming took 1 base from V and 4 from J, leaving 13 bases between them. This CDR3 region has 15 residues. Germline CDR1 MNHEY, CDR2 SMNVEV (reference sequence). CDR3 nucleotide sequence: TGTGCCAGCAGTTTATATTCGTGGTTCGGCACTGAAGCTTTCTTT. This encodes CASSLYSWFGTEAFF.

This clonotype was counted ten times or more. CDR3 sequence reads: CASSYSAGTKYGYTF. The CDR3 coding sequence is TGTGCCAGCAGTTACTCGGCAGGGACAAAATATGGCTACACCTTC. The chain is built from TRBV6-6 and TRBJ1-2; D is perhaps TRBD1 (6 bases). CDR1 MNHNY and CDR2 SVGAGI come from the germline V gene (reference sequence). The CDR3 length is 15 residues. V was cut by 0 bases and J by 5 bases, with 13 bases left in between.

There are many counts of this clonotype. The chain uses TRBV7-3 and TRBJ1-1; D is ambiguous. Germline values: CDR1 SGHTA, CDR2 FQGTGA. V was cut by 1 base and J by 7 bases, with 7 bases left in between. The CDR3 has 12 amino acids. The CDR3 DNA follows: TGTGCCAGCAGCTTAAATGGTAATGAAGCTTTCTTT. Translated, it gives CASSLNGNEAFF.

The chain combines TRBV20-1 with TRBJ2-7, with 10 bases that match TRBD2. The CDR3 spans 16 residues. V lost 6 bases and J lost 7; bases outside the gene matches: 18. CDR1 and CDR2 (germline): DFQATT, SNEGSKA (reference sequence). The DNA for the CDR3 is TGCAGTGCCACTAACCCACTAGCGGGGCCCTTTGAGGAGCAGTACTTC. This codes for CSATNPLAGPFEEQYF.

This clonotype has at least ten counts. This rearrangement joins TRBV28 to TRBJ2-7, with 11 bases fitting TRBD1. V gave up 7 bases and J gave up 3 bases; unmatched junction bases: 8. This CDR3 region has 15 residues. Looked up from germline, CDR1 is MDHEN and CDR2 is SYDVKM. The CDR3 sequence is CASKRAGTGGYEQYF. The DNA for the CDR3 is TGTGCCAGCAAGAGGGCCGGGACAGGGGGCTACGAGCAGTACTTC. The complete variable domain, with remaining parts taken from reference TRBV28 and TRBJ2-7, reads DVKVTQSSRYLVKRTGEKVFLECVQDMDHENMFWYRQDPGLGLRLIYFSYDVKMKEKGDIPEGYSVSREKKERFSLILESASTNQTSMYLCASKRAGTGGYEQYFGPGTRLTVT.

This clonotype was picked up a small number of times. This chain uses TRBV6-5 with TRBJ2-7; D is undetermined. CDR3 length: 12 residues. Trimming left V 2 bases short and J 7 bases short, with 9 bases between. The germline V gene encodes CDR1 MNHEY and CDR2 SVGAGI. CDR3: CASSYPFGEQYF. The CDR3 nucleotides are TGTGCCAGCAGTTACCCCTTCGGAGAGCAGTACTTC.

CDR3 sequence reads: CASGLGSGETQYF. CDR3 in DNA: TGTGCTAGTGGTTTGGGATCAGGGGAGACCCAGTACTTC. The genes are TRBV12-5 and TRBJ2-5, with a possible D match to TRBD1 (5 bases). Germline V gene data show CDR1 as LGHNT and CDR2 as FRNRAP. This CDR3 comprises 13 residues. Trimming stripped 1 base from V and 5 bases from J, with 8 bases between.

This clonotype was observed at least ten times. The CDR3 region has the DNA TGTGCCAGCAGCTCCGCCACACTCCAAGAGACCCAGTACTTC. Translating it yields CASSSATLQETQYF. The chain couples TRBV11-1 to TRBJ2-5; unclear D gene. V was shortened by 4 bases and J by 1 base, with 10 bases between the two germline ends. Germline V gene sequence: CDR1 SGHAT, CDR2 FQDESV (reference sequence). The CDR3 spans 14 residues.

This clonotype was detected a few times. The gene calls are TRBV19 and TRBJ1-1; D uncertain. The CDR3 has 13 residues. Germline CDR1 and CDR2: LNHDA and SQIVND (reference sequence). V shed 2 bases and J shed 8 bases, with 12 bases lying between them. The CDR3 is CASSIFLGLEAFF. CDR3 DNA sequence: TGTGCCAGTAGTATATTCCTGGGTCTCGAAGCTTTCTTT.

This clonotype came up many times. The chain joins TRBV6-5 to TRBJ1-5; unclear D gene. The CDR3 consists of 14 residues. V dropped 3 bases and J dropped 3 bases, with 9 bases sitting between them. Per the germline V gene, CDR1 is MNHEY and CDR2 is SVGAGI. CDR3 DNA sequence: TGTGCCAGCAGTTATAATCCGAACAATCAGCCCCAGCATTTT. Translation: CASSYNPNNQPQHF.

As regards this clonotype: This could be a read error, since a much larger clone is one nucleotide away. V and J are TRBV7-2 and TRBJ1-1, with D possibly TRBD1 on 5 matching bases. The V end was cut by 1 base, the J end by 0 bases, with 12 bases between. The CDR3 length is 16 residues. In germline, CDR1 is SGHTA, CDR2 FQGNSA. CDR3 protein: CASSLEWGGMNTEAFF. The CDR3, as DNA: TGTGCCAGCAGCTTAGAATGGGGGGGTATGAACACTGAAGCTTTCTTT. Together with reference TRBV7-2 and TRBJ1-1, the CDR3 gives the full variable domain: GAGVSQSPSNKVTEKGKDVELRCDPISGHTALYWYRQSLGQGLEFLIYFQGNSAPDKSGLPSDRFSAERTGGSVSTLTIQRTQQEDSAVYLCASSLEWGGMNTEAFFGQGTRLTVV.

This clonotype was counted ten times or more. The V gene is TRBV15, the J gene TRBJ1-2; no definite D call. Looked up from germline, CDR1 is LNHNV and CDR2 is YYDKDF (reference sequence). This CDR3 has 15 residues. V was pared by 0 bases and J by 4 bases, with 12 bases between. The CDR3 nucleotides are TGTGCCACCAGCAGAGATCGTTTAGGACGCTATGGCTACACCTTC. It yields the protein CATSRDRLGRYGYTF. Full variable domain (missing parts from reference TRBV15 and TRBJ1-2): DAMVIQNPRYQVTQFGKPVTLSCSQTLNHNVMYWYQQKSSQAPKLLFHYYDKDFNNEADTPDNFQSRRPNTSFCFLDIRSPGLGDTAMYLCATSRDRLGRYGYTFGSGTRLTVV.

The CDR3 sequence: CASSWGGWGRVYEQYF. The CDR3 nucleotides are TGTGCCAGCAGCTGGGGCGGGTGGGGGAGAGTCTACGAGCAGTACTTC. The chain links TRBV28 to TRBJ2-7; D possibly matches TRBD1 or TRBD2 (5 bases each). Per germline, CDR1 MDHEN and CDR2 SYDVKM. This CDR3 spans 16 amino acids. V was trimmed by 6 bases and J by 3 bases, leaving 21 bases between them.